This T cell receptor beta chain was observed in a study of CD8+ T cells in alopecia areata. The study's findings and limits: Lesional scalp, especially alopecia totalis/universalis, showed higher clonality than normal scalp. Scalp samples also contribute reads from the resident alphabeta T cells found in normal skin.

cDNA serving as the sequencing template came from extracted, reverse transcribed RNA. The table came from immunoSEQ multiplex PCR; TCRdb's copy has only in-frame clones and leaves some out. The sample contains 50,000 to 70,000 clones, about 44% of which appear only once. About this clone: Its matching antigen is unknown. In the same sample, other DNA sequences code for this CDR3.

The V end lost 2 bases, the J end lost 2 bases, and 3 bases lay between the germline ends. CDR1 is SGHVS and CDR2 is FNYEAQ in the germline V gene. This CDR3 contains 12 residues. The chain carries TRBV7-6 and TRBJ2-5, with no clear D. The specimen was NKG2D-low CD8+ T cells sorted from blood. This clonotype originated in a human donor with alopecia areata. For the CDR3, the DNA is TGTGCCAGCAGCTTAACGCAAGAGACCCAGTACTTC. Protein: CASSLTQETQYF.